This is a list of T cell receptor beta chains from one sample in a study of blood T cell repertoires in COVID-19. This table comes from immunoSEQ multiplex PCR, and its TCRdb copy is limited to in-frame clones, with some not included. This table has some 100,000 clones, around 86% appearing once. Source material: peripheral blood. The source is a man aged 50 to 60 with acute or convalescent COVID-19. Both conserved end residues are part of each CDR3. A D gene is named only where the DNA matches it firmly. Clone size appears in some rows only: once, few, many, or a class for an expanded clone.

V	D	length	size	J	DNA	CDR3
TRBV6-6	TRBD2	12	NA	TRBJ2-1	TGTGCCAGCAGTGAGTATAGCGGGAGCGTGTTCTTC	CASSEYSGSVFF
TRBV5-4	TRBD1	12	NA	TRBJ2-4	TGTGCCAGCAGCTGGGGACAGGGCTTAGATTACTTC	CASSWGQGLDYF
TRBV7-9	NA	15	NA	TRBJ1-1	TGTGCTAGCAGCTTAATCCAAGGAGCCGCAGCCAAAGCTTTCTTT	CASSLIQGAAAKAFF
TRBV10-3	TRBD2	16	NA	TRBJ2-3	TGTGCCATCAGTGAGACAGCGGGAGTCGTCCAAGATACGCAGTATTTT	CAISETAGVVQDTQYF
TRBV19	NA	13	NA	TRBJ1-5	TGTGCCAGTAGTATGGGGGGGAATCAGCCCCAGCATTTT	CASSMGGNQPQHF
TRBV19	NA	13	NA	TRBJ1-5	TGTGCCAGTAGTACAGGGATTTCCCAGCCCCAGCATTTT	CASSTGISQPQHF
TRBV2	NA	16	NA	TRBJ1-4	TGTGCCAGCAGTGGGGGTTCGACAGCAACTAATGAAAAACTGTTTTTT	CASSGGSTATNEKLFF
TRBV6-5	TRBD1	15	NA	TRBJ2-1	TGTGCCAGCAGTAACCGGGACAGGGGGGACAATGAGCAGTTCTTC	CASSNRDRGDNEQFF
TRBV7-6	TRBD1	15	NA	TRBJ1-3	TGTGCCAGCAGCCTAACGACAGGGCTTCGGAACACCATATATTTT	CASSLTTGLRNTIYF
TRBV2	NA	15	NA	TRBJ1-4	TGTGCCAGCAGTGATCTGGGAGCAACTAATGAAAAACTGTTTTTT	CASSDLGATNEKLFF
TRBV11-3	TRBD2	17	NA	TRBJ2-7	TGTGCCAGCAGCTTTCTACTAGCGGGAGGGCCCGGGAACGAGCAGTACTTC	CASSFLLAGGPGNEQYF
TRBV6-5	NA	14	few	TRBJ2-6	TGTGCCAGCAGTACAGTCTCTGGGGCCAACGTCCTGACTTTC	CASSTVSGANVLTF
TRBV6-5	NA	12	NA	TRBJ2-2	TGTGCCAGCAGTTACGCGGACAGACAGCTGTTTTTT	CASSYADRQLFF
TRBV19	NA	14	once	TRBJ1-2	TGTGCCAGTAGTATAGAAACTAAGCAGGGGGGCTACACCTTC	CASSIETKQGGYTF
TRBV5-1	TRBD1	19	NA	TRBJ1-2	TGCGCCAGCAGTCGTCCCGAAATTGGACAGGGCCGGGGTACTACTGGCTACACCTTC	CASSRPEIGQGRGTTGYTF
TRBV19	TRBD2	15	NA	TRBJ2-7	TGTGCCAGTAGTATAGGGACTAGCGGGAGCTCCGAGCAGTACTTC	CASSIGTSGSSEQYF
TRBV18	NA	14	many	TRBJ2-1	TGTGCCAGCTCACCAACAGGATTCTACAATGAGCAGTTCTTC	CASSPTGFYNEQFF
TRBV5-4	NA	12	NA	TRBJ2-7	TGTGCCAGCAGCTTGGGCAGCGCCGAGCAGTACTTC	CASSLGSAEQYF
TRBV12-3/TRBV12-4	TRBD2	12	once	TRBJ2-7	TGTGCCAGCAGTTTTAACGGGAGGGCGCAGTACTTC	CASSFNGRAQYF
TRBV4-2	NA	15	NA	TRBJ1-2	TGTGCCAGCAGCCAAGGACCCGCGGAGACCTATGGCTACACCTTC	CASSQGPAETYGYTF
TRBV7-2	TRBD2	16	once	TRBJ2-2	TGTGCCAGCAGCTTCGTCGGGAGGCTGAACACCGGGGAGCTGTTTTTT	CASSFVGRLNTGELFF
TRBV5-1	TRBD2	18	NA	TRBJ2-7	TGCGCCAGCAGCTCCGTTCCTTCTCTAGCGGGTCCAACCTACGAGCAGTACTTC	CASSSVPSLAGPTYEQYF
TRBV12-5	TRBD2	16	NA	TRBJ2-7	TGTGCTAGTGGCGTCCTAGCGGGAGGGCCGGTGCAAGAGCAGTACTTC	CASGVLAGGPVQEQYF
TRBV9	NA	17	NA	TRBJ2-1	TGTGCCAGCAGCGTAGGTCCAAGCGGGTGGCTTAACAATGAGCAGTTCTTC	CASSVGPSGWLNNEQFF
TRBV5-1	NA	19	NA	TRBJ2-1	TGCGCCAGCAGCTCGCTTACGGGTTCCGGGAGAGGGCGATACAATGAGCAGTTCTTC	CASSSLTGSGRGRYNEQFF
TRBV20-1	NA	13	NA	TRBJ1-6	TGCAGTGCTAGTCCGGGGTTCTTTTCACCCCTCCACTTT	CSASPGFFSPLHF
TRBV10-1	TRBD2	16	NA	TRBJ2-3	TGCGCCAGCAGTGAAGGTCTAGCGGGAGAAGCAGATACGCAGTATTTT	CASSEGLAGEADTQYF
TRBV10-1	NA	14	NA	TRBJ2-3	TGCGCCAGCAGTGAACAGACCAGCACAGATACGCAGTATTTT	CASSEQTSTDTQYF
TRBV19	NA	15	once	TRBJ1-6	TGTGCCAGTAGAGGCGGACAGACCTATAATTCACCCCTCCACTTT	CASRGGQTYNSPLHF
TRBV10-2	TRBD1	17	NA	TRBJ1-4	TGCGCCAGCAGTGGAAGAGAGGGGGCGCTTACTAATGAAAAACTGTTTTTT	CASSGREGALTNEKLFF
TRBV7-2	NA	16	NA	TRBJ2-1	TGTGCCAGCAGCACACGACAGGGGAGGGTACACAATGAGCAGTTCTTC	CASSTRQGRVHNEQFF
TRBV6-5	NA	14	NA	TRBJ2-1	TGTGCCAGCAGCCGCCACAGCGGAGAGGGTGAGCAGTTCTTC	CASSRHSGEGEQFF
TRBV6-6	NA	14	NA	TRBJ1-2	TGTGCCAGCAGAGACACGGGACAAACCCTTGGCTACACCTTC	CASRDTGQTLGYTF
TRBV27	TRBD1	15	NA	TRBJ2-1	TGTGCCAGCAGTTTATTGGGACAGGGATACAATGAGCAGTTCTTC	CASSLLGQGYNEQFF
TRBV12-3/TRBV12-4	NA	13	NA	TRBJ1-1	TGTGCCAGCACCCCATACACCGGAGCTTTATCTGTCTTT	CASTPYTGALSVF
TRBV7-6	TRBD2	17	NA	TRBJ2-1	TGTGCCAGCAGCTTAGATCTTACCGGGAGGGCCAACAATGAGCAGTTCTTC	CASSLDLTGRANNEQFF
TRBV18	TRBD1	16	few	TRBJ1-4	TGTGCCAGCTCACCCTCTCCGGCAGGGGGACGCGAAAAACTGTTTTTT	CASSPSPAGGREKLFF
TRBV5-4	NA	14	NA	TRBJ2-1	TGTGCCAGCACCCCGGCTAGTACCGACAATGAGCAGTTCTTC	CASTPASTDNEQFF
TRBV11-2	TRBD2	13	NA	TRBJ2-1	TGTGCCAGCAGCCCCCGGGGGGTCGGTGAGCAGTTCTTC	CASSPRGVGEQFF
TRBV28	TRBD1	14	NA	TRBJ2-1	TGTGCCAGCAGTTTGGGGCAGGGGGCGCGTGAGCAGTTCTTC	CASSLGQGAREQFF
TRBV12-5	NA	15	NA	TRBJ2-7	TGTGCTAGTGGTTTGGTAATGCACAGCTCCTACGAGCAGTACTTC	CASGLVMHSSYEQYF
TRBV5-4	NA	15	NA	TRBJ2-1	TGTGCCAGCAGCTATAGCGCGACCACCTACAATGAGCAGTTCTTC	CASSYSATTYNEQFF
TRBV2	TRBD2	12	NA	TRBJ2-7	TGTGCCAGCAGGGGACTAGGCTACGAGCAGTACTTC	CASRGLGYEQYF